These T cell receptor beta chains were read from a single sample in a study of blood T cell repertoires in COVID-19. Profiled with immunoSEQ multiplex PCR; TCRdb holds only in-frame clones, not every one. The sample records around 160,000 clones, around 84% being singletons. Sequenced material: peripheral blood. These TCRs come from a human donor in a cohort sampled during active COVID-19. CDR3s include the opening cysteine and the closing phenylalanine or tryptophan. Fields, in order: J gene, D gene, V gene, clone size, CDR3 DNA, CDR3 protein. The D gene is left open where the match is weak. Clone size is shown for a subset of rows, as once, few, many or a class of expanded clone.

>TRBJ2-1|TRBD1|TRBV7-2|.
TGTGCCAGCAGCCAACGGACAGGGGGATACAATGAGCAGTTCTTC
CASSQRTGGYNEQFF
>TRBJ1-1|.|TRBV11-3|few
TGTGCCAGCAGCTTAGTGGTTACAGCGAACACTGAAGCTTTCTTT
CASSLVVTANTEAFF
>TRBJ1-5|.|TRBV12-5|few
TGTGCTAGTGGGGCAGGGGGCAATCAGCCCCAGCATTTT
CASGAGGNQPQHF
>TRBJ1-6|TRBD1|TRBV6-5|.
TGTGCCAGCAGCACCGGGACAGGGGGGAATTCACCCCTCCACTTT
CASSTGTGGNSPLHF
>TRBJ1-2|TRBD1|TRBV7-6|many
TGTGCCAGCAGCATGACAGGGTTCGGCTACACCTTC
CASSMTGFGYTF
>TRBJ1-2|.|TRBV28|.
TGTGCCAGCAGTTTTGCGGGGGCCGGGGGCTACACCTTC
CASSFAGAGGYTF
>TRBJ2-5|.|TRBV2|.
TGTGCCAGCAGTGGTCAGGGGGGAGAGACCCAGTACTTC
CASSGQGGETQYF
>TRBJ2-7|.|TRBV11-3|.
TGTGCCAGCAGCTTAGATCCCTTCACGAGCTCCTACGAGCAGTACTTC
CASSLDPFTSSYEQYF
>TRBJ1-1|TRBD1|TRBV29-1|.
TGCAGCGCCTCGACAGGGTCGGACACTGAAGCTTTCTTT
CSASTGSDTEAFF
>TRBJ2-7|TRBD1|TRBV19|.
TGTGCCAGTAAATATATGTCCCCGGCAGGGGGCAAGGAGCAGTACTTC
CASKYMSPAGGKEQYF
>TRBJ2-5|TRBD1|TRBV2|.
TGTGCCAGCAGAGAGGACAGGGGACAAGAGACCCAGTACTTC
CASREDRGQETQYF
>TRBJ1-6|TRBD1|TRBV27|.
TGTGCCAGCACCAAAGGGGACAGGGAAAATTCACCCCTCCACTTT
CASTKGDRENSPLHF
>TRBJ1-3|.|TRBV2|.
TGTGCCAGCAGTGCAGGGATCCTCTCTGGAAACACCATATATTTT
CASSAGILSGNTIYF
>TRBJ1-2|.|TRBV10-3|.
TGTGCCATCAGTGAGGGGCTTGGCTACACCTTC
CAISEGLGYTF
>TRBJ2-7|.|TRBV29-1|.
TGCAGCGTTGAAAGGGGGTCAGGGTCTCGCGAGCAGTACTTC
CSVERGSGSREQYF
>TRBJ2-3|.|TRBV11-2|.
TGTGCCAGCAAACTGGGGAAGGGGGACGGAGAGTATTTT
CASKLGKGDGEYF
>TRBJ2-7|TRBD1|TRBV29-1|.
TGCAGCGTTGAGACAGGGGGCGGGTACGAGCAGTACTTC
CSVETGGGYEQYF
>TRBJ2-7|.|TRBV10-3|.
TGTGCCATCACCCCAGGGCCTCACTACGAGCAGTACTTC
CAITPGPHYEQYF
>TRBJ1-6|.|TRBV7-2|.
TGTGCCAGCAGCTTAGAGCCGGGACACAGCGGACCCCTCCACTTT
CASSLEPGHSGPLHF
>TRBJ1-4|.|TRBV5-1|.
TGCGCCAGCAGCTCCGTTCCCGAAAAACTGTTTTTT
CASSSVPEKLFF
>TRBJ1-4|TRBD1|TRBV7-2|.
TGTGCCAGCAACTCCGGGACAGTCGGTGAAAAACTGTTTTTT
CASNSGTVGEKLFF
>TRBJ2-2|TRBD2|TRBV5-1|.
TGCGCCAGCAGCTTGGGTCTAGCGGGGTTGAACACCGGGGAGCTGTTTTTT
CASSLGLAGLNTGELFF
>TRBJ1-5|.|TRBV12-5|.
TGTGCTAGTGGTTTGCCTAATCAGCCCCAGCATTTT
CASGLPNQPQHF
>TRBJ1-6|TRBD1|TRBV2|few
TGTGCCAGCAGTCTACAGGGGAGCTCCTATAATTCACCCCTCCACTTT
CASSLQGSSYNSPLHF
>TRBJ2-5|TRBD1|TRBV19|.
TGTGCCAGTAGTCAAGGGGGCGCTAGTTTAATGGAGACCCAGTACTTC
CASSQGGASLMETQYF
>TRBJ1-4|.|TRBV7-2|.
TGTGCCAGCAGCTTAGGGGCAGGGATCAATGAAAAACTGTTTTTT
CASSLGAGINEKLFF
>TRBJ2-3|.|TRBV2|.
TGTGCCAGCAGTGACCATAGCTCTAGCACAGATACGCAGTATTTT
CASSDHSSSTDTQYF
>TRBJ2-3|TRBD1|TRBV5-4|.
TGTGCCAGCAGCGGACGGGACAGGGATTTTGCTACGCAGTATTTT
CASSGRDRDFATQYF
>TRBJ1-6|.|TRBV27|.
TGTGCCAGCGGACCGGGACACCGAAATTCACCCCTCCACTTT
CASGPGHRNSPLHF
>TRBJ1-4|.|TRBV3-1/TRBV3-2|few
TGTGCCAGCAGCCAAGGTATTAATGAAAAACTGTTTTTT
CASSQGINEKLFF
>TRBJ2-3|TRBD2|TRBV4-1|.
TGCGCCAGCAGCCAACTAGCGGGGGCCTCGGATACGCAGTATTTT
CASSQLAGASDTQYF
>TRBJ1-2|TRBD1|TRBV7-2|.
TGTGCCAGCAGCCTAAGGACAGGGGAAGTAGAAGGCTACACCTTC
CASSLRTGEVEGYTF
>TRBJ2-6|.|TRBV6-2/TRBV6-3|.
TGTGCCAGCAGTTTCCCTTTGACATACCTTAGCTCTGGGGCCAACGTCCTGACTTTC
CASSFPLTYLSSGANVLTF
>TRBJ2-6|.|TRBV9|.
TGTGCCAGCAGCAGGCAGGGTTCTGGGGCCAACGTCCTGACTTTC
CASSRQGSGANVLTF
>TRBJ1-6|TRBD1|TRBV2|once
TGTGCCAGCAGTGTCACGGGACAGGGCAATTCACCCCTCCACTTT
CASSVTGQGNSPLHF
>TRBJ2-3|.|TRBV7-2|.
TGTGCCAGCAGCTCAGGGGGGATGAATACGCAGTATTTT
CASSSGGMNTQYF
>TRBJ1-2|TRBD1|TRBV5-6|.
TGTGCCAGCAGCCCAGGGACAGGAGGAGATGGATATGGCTACACCTTC
CASSPGTGGDGYGYTF
>TRBJ2-1|.|TRBV12-5|.
TGTGCTAGTGGTTCGGGTACCCGGTTCAATGAGCAGTTCTTC
CASGSGTRFNEQFF
>TRBJ2-7|TRBD1|TRBV10-1|.
TGCGCCAGCAGTGATCCCGACAGGGGTGGCTCCTACGAGCAGTACTTC
CASSDPDRGGSYEQYF
>TRBJ1-2|.|TRBV6-2/TRBV6-3|.
TGTGCCAGCAGTTACTCGAGACCAGTCGGGTATGGCTACACCTTC
CASSYSRPVGYGYTF
>TRBJ1-4|.|TRBV4-3|.
TGCGCCAGCAGCCAAGATCAGGGGCTGTATGAAAAACTGTTTTTT
CASSQDQGLYEKLFF
>TRBJ1-2|.|TRBV3-1/TRBV3-2|.
TGTGCCAGCAGCCAAAGTAGCGCCCCAGGCTATGGCTACACCTTC
CASSQSSAPGYGYTF
>TRBJ2-5|TRBD2|TRBV5-1|once
TGCGCCAGCAGGGCGGGGGACCAAGAGACCCAGTACTTC
CASRAGDQETQYF
>TRBJ2-7|.|TRBV6-5|.
TGTGCCAGCAGTACCGACTACCGGTCCTACGAGCAGTACTTC
CASSTDYRSYEQYF
>TRBJ2-7|TRBD1|TRBV6-2/TRBV6-3|.
TGTGCCAGCAGTGGCCGAACAGGGGGTGGATTCTACGAGCAGTACTTC
CASSGRTGGGFYEQYF